Listed here are 26 T cell receptor beta chains from one sample, sequenced in a study of OX40 agonist ivuxolimab in advanced cancers. Some clones are missing from TCRdb's copy, which holds only in-frame ones; the method was immunoSEQ multiplex PCR. The data show some 58,000 clones, 85% to 90% seen once. The specimen comprised CD4+ or CD8+ T cells sorted from blood, sampled in a trial of the OX40 agonist ivuxolimab. These receptors all come from an adult with an advanced solid tumor such as melanoma, head and neck, liver or kidney cancer.

The chain has TRBV5-6 and TRBJ2-2, with unresolved D. The CDR3 is made up of 14 amino acids. Germline loops: CDR1 SGHDT, CDR2 YYEEEE. V shed 4 bases and J shed 0 bases, with 7 bases lying between them. DNA for the CDR3: TGTGCCAGCAGCGCTGACCCGAACACCGGGGAGCTGTTTTTT. Encoded protein: CASSADPNTGELFF.

V and J are TRBV6-1 and TRBJ2-7; 7 nucleotides line up with TRBD1. The germline gives CDR1 MNHNS, CDR2 SASEGT. V lost 4 bases and J lost 2; bases outside the gene matches: 17. The CDR3 covers 18 residues. The CDR3 DNA reads TGTGCCAGCAGTGTGCTTTTTTTTCCGACAGGGCTACCCTACGAGCAGTACTTC. This sequence encodes CASSVLFFPTGLPYEQYF.

This chain links TRBV9 with TRBJ1-5, with D unresolved. In germline, CDR1 is SGDLS, CDR2 YYNGEE. V was shortened by 0 bases and J by 0 bases, with 7 bases between the two germline ends. The CDR3 extends over 15 amino acids. The CDR3 sequence: CASSVGGNSNQPQHF. DNA for the CDR3: TGTGCCAGCAGCGTAGGGGGTAATAGCAATCAGCCCCAGCATTTT.

The chain joins TRBV5-1 to TRBJ2-7; 8 positions agree with TRBD2. The length of the CDR3 is 13 residues. With 3 bases clipped from V and 5 bases from J, the junction kept 4 bases outside the gene matches. The V gene's germline CDR1 is SGHRS and CDR2 YFSETQ. DNA of the CDR3: TGCGCCAGCAGCTCAAGCGGGAGCGACGAGCAGTACTTC. It codes for CASSSSGSDEQYF.

V gene TRBV10-3 combines with J gene TRBJ1-5; D is unresolved. Germline CDR1 is ENHRY and CDR2 is SYGVKD. CDR3 length: 16 residues. Trimming shortened V by 10 bases and J by 0 bases, and 19 bases separated the two germline ends. In nucleotides, the CDR3 is TGTGCCACGAAAGACCCAGAAAATATTAGCAATCAGCCCCAGCATTTT. Its translation is CATKDPENISNQPQHF.

This rearrangement joins TRBV7-6 to TRBJ2-1; TRBD2 matches 7 bases. The CDR3 sequence is 17 residues long. Looked up from germline, CDR1 is SGHVS and CDR2 is FNYEAQ. Losses at the gene ends were 1 base for V and 6 bases for J; bases not matched to a gene: 12. CDR3 sequence: CASSLGLAPEGPNEQFF. The CDR3 DNA sequence: TGTGCCAGCAGCTTAGGACTAGCCCCCGAGGGGCCCAATGAGCAGTTCTTC. The full variable domain, in which reference TRBV7-6 and TRBJ2-1 provide the parts outside the CDR3, is GAGVSQSPRYKVTKRGQDVALRCDPISGHVSLYWYRQALGQGPEFLTYFNYEAQQDKSGLPNDRFSAERPEGSISTLTIQRTEQRDSAMYRCASSLGLAPEGPNEQFFGPGTRLTVL.

The chain employs TRBV7-2 and TRBJ1-5; D call uncertain. Germline CDR1 is SGHTA and CDR2 is FQGNSA. With 0 bases removed from V and 1 base from J, the gap between germline ends came to 4 bases. The CDR3 has 14 amino acids. The CDR3 nucleotides are TGTGCCAGCAGCTTAGCAAACAGCAATCAGCCCCAGCATTTT. Protein sequence: CASSLANSNQPQHF.

V gene TRBV5-1 combines with J gene TRBJ2-1; D is possibly TRBD1 or TRBD2 (5 bases each). CDR1 is SGHRS and CDR2 is YFSETQ in the germline V gene. The CDR3 is 12 amino acids. V was clipped by 0 bases and J by 13 bases, with 11 bases between them. The CDR3 here is CASSLGDVGQFF. The DNA of the CDR3 is TGCGCCAGCAGCTTGGGGGACGTAGGACAGTTCTTC.

V is TRBV28 and J is TRBJ1-6; 7 nucleotides match TRBD1. CDR1 and CDR2 (germline): MDHEN, SYDVKM. The J segment lost 6 bases and the V segment lost 6 bases, leaving 8 bases of the junction unmatched. The CDR3 is 15 residues long. The CDR3 sequence is CASRATGTANSPLHF. The DNA for the CDR3 is TGTGCCAGCAGGGCGACCGGGACAGCTAATTCACCCCTCCACTTT.

The V and J genes are TRBV4-3 and TRBJ1-6; D gene uncertain. The CDR3 extends over 16 amino acids. Germline CDR1 and CDR2: LGHNA and YSLEER. The ends were cut back, 0 bases at V and 5 bases at J, with 11 bases in the middle. CDR3 loop: CASSQDSSPDNSPLHF. Written as DNA, the CDR3 is TGCGCCAGCAGCCAAGATTCGTCCCCGGATAATTCACCCCTCCACTTT.

A note on this clone: One end of the junction fails to match germline, which may point to a read error. V is TRBV6-1 and J is TRBJ1-5, with unresolved D. Looked up from germline, CDR1 is MNHNS and CDR2 is SASEGT. The CDR3 has 15 residues. CDR3 bases: TGTGCCAGCAGTGTGGAGGGCTATAGCAATCAGTCCCAGCATTTT. As protein: CASSVEGYSNQSQHF.

This chain uses TRBV5-6 with TRBJ1-3, with TRBD1 matching 8 bases. Germline-derived CDR1 and CDR2 are SGHDT and YYEEEE. The CDR3 has 13 amino acids. V was clipped by 3 bases and J by 9 bases; unmatched bases: 5. The CDR3 coding sequence is TGTGCCAGCAGCTGGACAGGGAGCTCCACCATATATTTT. Translated: CASSWTGSSTIYF.

This clone was seen more than once but under ten times. The rearrangement joins TRBV4-3 to TRBJ1-1, with TRBD1 as a possible D gene (5 bases). Germline CDR1 and CDR2: LGHNA and YSLEER. Trimming cost V 1 base and J 5 bases, with 8 bases left between them. The length of the CDR3 is 13 residues. The DNA for the CDR3 is TGCGCCAGCAGCCAAGTGGGGGATACTGAAGCTTTCTTT. Its translation is CASSQVGDTEAFF.

This sequence joins TRBV18 and TRBJ2-3; TRBD2 matches 14 bases. The length of the CDR3 is 15 residues. The V gene end was trimmed by 6 bases and the J gene end by 8 bases; junction bases not matched to a gene: 7. The V gene's germline CDR1 is KGHSH and CDR2 LQKENI. The CDR3 loop reads CASSPGLAGESTQYF. The CDR3, as DNA: TGTGCCAGCTCTCCGGGACTAGCGGGAGAATCTACGCAGTATTTT.

The chain recombines TRBV5-1 with TRBJ2-3, with TRBD2 identical over 7 bases. Per the germline V gene, CDR1 is SGHRS and CDR2 is YFSETQ. CDR3 length equals 17 residues. Trimming cost V 0 bases and J 5 bases; bases outside gene matches: 12. DNA of the CDR3: TGCGCCAGCAGCTTGGAAGGGCGGGAGAGGGGCATAGATACGCAGTATTTT. Its protein product is CASSLEGRERGIDTQYF.

DNA of the CDR3: TGTGCCAGCAGTGACCCGACAACAAACTATGGCTACACCTTC. Translated, it gives CASSDPTTNYGYTF. The chain uses TRBV25-1 and TRBJ1-2; no definite D call. In germline, CDR1 is MGHDK, CDR2 SYGVNS. The CDR3 has 14 residues. Trimming removed 3 bases from V and 2 bases from J, with 10 bases in between.

The count of this clone is one. J is TRBJ1-2 and V is TRBV5-6; D remains unclear. Trimming pared 4 bases from V and 2 bases from J, leaving 6 bases between. Per the germline V gene, CDR1 is SGHDT and CDR2 is YYEEEE. The CDR3 sequence is 12 residues long. CDR3 amino acids: CASSRQNYGYTF. The CDR3 coding sequence is TGTGCCAGCAGCCGCCAGAACTATGGCTACACCTTC.

The chain recombines TRBV2 with TRBJ2-1, with D perhaps TRBD2 (6 bases). The germline V gene encodes CDR1 SNHLY and CDR2 FYNNEI. Trimming cost V 4 bases and J 4 bases, with 11 bases left between them. The CDR3 is 14 residues long. The CDR3 sequence: CASSATSAYNEQFF. The CDR3 nucleotides read TGTGCCAGCAGTGCGACTAGTGCATACAATGAGCAGTTCTTC.

The chain has TRBV11-2 and TRBJ2-1; D gene ambiguous. Germline V gene sequence: CDR1 SGHAT, CDR2 FQNNGV. V shed 0 bases and J shed 6 bases, with 12 bases lying between them. This CDR3 region has 15 residues. CDR3 coding DNA: TGTGCCAGCAGCTTAGACCGGAGTCGGGTCAATGAGCAGTTCTTC. Translated: CASSLDRSRVNEQFF.

This chain joins TRBV19 and TRBJ1-2, with a weak D call TRBD1 (5 bases). The CDR3 runs to 14 residues. Between the trimmed V and J ends, which lost 3 bases and 8 bases, there was a span of 16 bases. Germline loops: CDR1 LNHDA, CDR2 SQIVND (reference sequence). In DNA, the CDR3 is TGTGCCAGTAGTATTCCCGGGGGGTCTACGGGCTACACCTTC. Amino acid sequence: CASSIPGGSTGYTF. The entire variable domain, with the rest obtained from reference TRBV19 and TRBJ1-2, is as follows: DGGITQSPKYLFRKEGQNVTLSCEQNLNHDAMYWYRQDPGQGLRLIYYSQIVNDFQKGDIAEGYSVSREKKESFPLTVTSAQKNPTAFYLCASSIPGGSTGYTFGSGTRLTVV.

The chain links TRBV6-6 to TRBJ1-3, with D possibly matching TRBD1 (6 bases). CDR1 is MNHNY and CDR2 is SVGAGI in the germline V gene (reference sequence). V shed 6 bases and J shed 0 bases, with 15 bases lying between them. The CDR3 consists of 16 residues. This CDR3 reads CASRKLQGLSGNTIYF. In DNA, the CDR3 is TGTGCCAGCAGGAAACTACAGGGCCTCTCTGGAAACACCATATATTTT.

The chain uses TRBV7-9 and TRBJ1-1; TRBD1 is a possible D gene (5 bases). V lost 0 bases and J lost 5, with 10 bases in between. Germline V CDR1 and CDR2: SEHNR, FQNEAQ (reference sequence). CDR3 length equals 14 residues. Here the CDR3 reads CASSLAGVGTEAFF. CDR3 in DNA: TGTGCCAGCAGCTTAGCGGGGGTGGGGACTGAAGCTTTCTTT.

This clone was counted a few times. V is TRBV7-2 and J is TRBJ1-5; D is perhaps TRBD1 (6 bases). V dropped 4 bases and J dropped 5 bases, with 15 bases sitting between them. The CDR3 extends over 15 amino acids. Germline CDR1 SGHTA, CDR2 FQGNSA. The chain's CDR3 is CASSSDSDRYQPQHF. The CDR3 nucleotides are TGTGCCAGCAGCTCAGATTCCGACAGGTATCAGCCCCAGCATTTT.

This clone was detected a few times. The rearrangement joins TRBV5-4 to TRBJ2-7, with 7 bases aligning to TRBD1. V was clipped by 3 bases and J by 3 bases; unmatched bases: 3. This CDR3 region has 13 residues. The germline V gene encodes CDR1 SGHNT and CDR2 YYREEE (reference sequence). In DNA, the CDR3 is TGTGCCAGCAGCTACAGGGGCAGCTACGAGCAGTACTTC. Protein sequence: CASSYRGSYEQYF.

This clone was observed a single time. The V call is TRBV12-5, the J call TRBJ2-2; D is possibly TRBD1 or TRBD2 (5 bases each). V was trimmed by 6 bases and J by 10 bases, leaving 18 bases between them. The length of the CDR3 is 14 residues. Germline CDR1 and CDR2: LGHNT and FRNRAP. The CDR3 protein is CASGRDPGAQELFF. CDR3 sequence (DNA): TGTGCTAGTGGGAGGGACCCAGGAGCCCAGGAGCTGTTTTTT.

The rearrangement uses TRBV9 and TRBJ1-1; maybe TRBD1 (6 bases). V gave up 4 bases and J gave up 10 bases, with 14 bases separating them. Germline CDR1 is SGDLS and CDR2 is YYNGEE. This CDR3 spans 12 amino acids. The DNA for the CDR3 is TGTGCCAGCAGCTTAAGGGGGAGGGGAGCTTTCTTT. Residues: CASSLRGRGAFF.